The 2 T cell receptor beta chains in this list originate from one sample, sequenced in a study of blood T cell repertoires in COVID-19. Measured with immunoSEQ multiplex PCR; TCRdb has only the in-frame clones, and not every one. The sample shows over 80,000 clones, 80% of them seen only once. The sample was peripheral blood. These receptors were taken from a woman aged 70-85 years with acute or convalescent COVID-19.

This sequence joins TRBV7-9 and TRBJ2-3; 9 bases are shared with TRBD1. This CDR3 contains 15 residues. Per germline, CDR1 SEHNR and CDR2 FQNEAQ (reference sequence). The V and J ends lost 6 bases and 3 bases, in that order; junction bases with no gene match: 7. Here the CDR3 reads CASRRWDRVTDTQYF. The DNA of the CDR3 is TGTGCCAGCAGACGTTGGGACAGGGTGACAGATACGCAGTATTTT.

The rearrangement links TRBV5-5 to TRBJ2-1; 8 nucleotides match TRBD1. V gave up 1 base and J gave up 4 bases; unmatched junction bases: 4. The CDR3 spans 15 residues. Germline lookup yields CDR1 SGHKS and CDR2 YYEKEE (reference sequence). CDR3 coding DNA: TGTGCCAGCAGCTTGTCGGGACAGGTATACAATGAGCAGTTCTTC. Its protein is CASSLSGQVYNEQFF.